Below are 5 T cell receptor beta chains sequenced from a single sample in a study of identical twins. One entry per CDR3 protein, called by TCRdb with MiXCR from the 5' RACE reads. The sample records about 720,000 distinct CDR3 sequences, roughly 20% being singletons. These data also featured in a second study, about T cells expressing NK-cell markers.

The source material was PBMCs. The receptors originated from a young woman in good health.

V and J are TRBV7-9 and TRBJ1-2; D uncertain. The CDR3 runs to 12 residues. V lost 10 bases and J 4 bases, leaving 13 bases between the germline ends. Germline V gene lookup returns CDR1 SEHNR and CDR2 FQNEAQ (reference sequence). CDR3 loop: CATGPAIYGYTF. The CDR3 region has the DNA TGTGCCACCGGACCAGCGATCTATGGCTACACCTTC. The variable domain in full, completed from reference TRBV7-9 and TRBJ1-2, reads DTGVSQNPRHKITKRGQNVTFRCDPISEHNRLYWYRQTLGQGPEFLTYFQNEAQLEKSRLLSDRFSAERPKGSFSTLEIQRTEQGDSAMYLCATGPAIYGYTFGSGTRLTVV.

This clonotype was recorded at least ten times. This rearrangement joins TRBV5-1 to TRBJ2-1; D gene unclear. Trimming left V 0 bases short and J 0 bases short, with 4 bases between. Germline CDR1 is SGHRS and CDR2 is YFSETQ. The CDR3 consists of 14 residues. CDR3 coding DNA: TGCGCCAGCAGCTTGGTTCCCTCCTACAATGAGCAGTTCTTC. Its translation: CASSLVPSYNEQFF.

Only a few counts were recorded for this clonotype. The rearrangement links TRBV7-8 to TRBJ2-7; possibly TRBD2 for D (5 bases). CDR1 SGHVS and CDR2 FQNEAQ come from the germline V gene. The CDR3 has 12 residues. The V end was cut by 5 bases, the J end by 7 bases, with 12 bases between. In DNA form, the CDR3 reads TGTGCCAGCAGCCTTACCGCGGGTGAGCAGTACTTC. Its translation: CASSLTAGEQYF.

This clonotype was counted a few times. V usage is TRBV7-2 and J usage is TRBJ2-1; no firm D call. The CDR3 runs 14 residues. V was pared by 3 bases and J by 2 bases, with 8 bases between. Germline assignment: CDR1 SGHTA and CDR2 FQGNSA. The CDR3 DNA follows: TGTGCCAGCAGCTTGACGAGCACCTACAATGAGCAGTTCTTC. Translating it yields CASSLTSTYNEQFF.

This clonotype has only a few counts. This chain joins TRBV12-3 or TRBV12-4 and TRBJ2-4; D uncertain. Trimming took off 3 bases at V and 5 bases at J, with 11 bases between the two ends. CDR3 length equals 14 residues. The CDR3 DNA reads TGTGCCAGCAGTTTTGTCTTAGGTCAAAACATTCAGTACTTC. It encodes CASSFVLGQNIQYF.